The source of this T cell receptor beta chain is a study of blood T cell repertoires in COVID-19. As processed by the authors: How many nucleated cells were present was estimated from reference gene primer amplification. Profiling relied on immunoSEQ multiplex PCR, and the TCRdb table lists in-frame clones only, not all of them. V, J and clone size reflect that table, while D and trimming were determined from the DNA. The data show about 160,000 clones, approximately 81% seen once. Trimming stripped 1 base from V and 5 bases from J, with 8 bases between. CDR3 size: 13 residues. Germline V gene sequence: CDR1 SGHDN, CDR2 FVKESK. This clone was observed a handful of times. Residents of 24 US areas, aged about 18 to 89 years, made up the participants.

This chain joins TRBV14 and TRBJ1-2; D unresolved. The sequence was collected from a man in his fifties or sixties who had recovered from COVID-19. The sequencing sample was made of PBMCs or T cells enriched from blood (not recorded which). This CDR3 is CASSQGRLYGYTF. As DNA, the CDR3 is TGTGCCAGCAGCCAAGGGAGACTATATGGCTACACCTTC.